One sample yielded the 9 T cell receptor beta chains listed below, sequenced in a study of cytomegalovirus exposure and HLA in healthy donors. Both 60 Vbeta primers and 13 Jbeta primers went into the PCR. Using immunoSEQ multiplex PCR, the repertoire was profiled, and TCRdb retains in-frame clones only, with some absent. The sample records hundreds of thousands of clones, approximately 88% being singletons. The sample taken for sequencing was PBMCs. All receptors come from a boy aged 2 to 9 in good health and CMV-seronegative.

This clone has a handful of counts. The chain links TRBV9 to TRBJ1-5, with 9 bases matching TRBD1. V lost 4 bases and J lost 5; bases outside the gene matches: 1. CDR3 length: 13 residues. CDR1 is SGDLS, CDR2 YYNGEE, per germline. CDR3 sequence (DNA): TGTGCCAGCAGCCGGACAGGGGATCAGCCCCAGCATTTT. Translating gives CASSRTGDQPQHF.

The V call is TRBV11-2, the J call TRBJ2-4, with 12 bases fitting TRBD2. Germline CDR1 and CDR2: SGHAT and FQNNGV. Trimming removed 5 bases from V and 7 bases from J; junction bases left unmatched: 9. The CDR3 is made up of 16 amino acids. The CDR3 DNA reads TGTGCCAGCAGCACCCCTAGCGGGAGGGCCCCGAACATTCAGTACTTC. It encodes CASSTPSGRAPNIQYF.

The V call is TRBV6-6, the J call TRBJ1-6, with D maybe TRBD1 (6 bases). Per the germline V gene, CDR1 is MNHNY and CDR2 is SVGAGI (reference sequence). The CDR3 sequence is 16 residues long. Trimming left V 0 bases short and J 9 bases short, with 15 bases between. As DNA, the CDR3 is TGTGCCAGCAGTTACTCCGCCGGACAGCCGCCTTCACCCCTCCACTTT. This gives the protein CASSYSAGQPPSPLHF.

The chain has TRBV10-3 and TRBJ2-7; no clear D. V dropped 0 bases and J dropped 2 bases, with 2 bases sitting between them. This CDR3 spans 12 amino acids. CDR1 ENHRY and CDR2 SYGVKD come from the germline V gene. The CDR3 loop is CAISESAYEQYF. The DNA of the CDR3 is TGTGCCATCAGTGAGTCCGCCTACGAGCAGTACTTC.

This rearrangement joins TRBV7-6 to TRBJ2-5; 9 bases are a match to TRBD2. Germline V gene data show CDR1 as SGHVS and CDR2 as FNYEAQ. Trimming at V came to 2 bases and at J to 4 bases, leaving 5 bases not matched to a gene. This CDR3 region has 15 residues. The chain's CDR3 is CASSLRRGGRETQYF. DNA for the CDR3: TGTGCCAGCAGCTTACGGCGGGGGGGCCGAGAGACCCAGTACTTC.

The J gene is TRBJ2-1, the V gene TRBV5-6; TRBD2 matches at 7 bases. In germline, CDR1 is SGHDT, CDR2 YYEEEE. This CDR3 has 14 amino acids. Trimming took 0 bases from V and 12 from J; bases not matched to a gene: 9. The CDR3 here is CASSLVRGWVGQFF. CDR3 in DNA: TGTGCCAGCAGCTTGGTGCGGGGGTGGGTTGGGCAGTTCTTC.

This rearrangement joins TRBV19 to TRBJ2-2; D might be TRBD2 (6 bases). Germline CDR1 LNHDA, CDR2 SQIVND (reference sequence). The CDR3 runs 14 residues. V was clipped by 8 bases and J by 7 bases, with 17 bases between them. CDR3 sequence (DNA): TGTGCCAGTTCGGTCCTTTCGGGGGTCGGGGAGCTGTTTTTT. This sequence encodes CASSVLSGVGELFF.

This sequence joins TRBV9 and TRBJ2-7; a possible D gene is TRBD2 (5 bases). This CDR3 has 15 amino acids. Germline V gene sequence: CDR1 SGDLS, CDR2 YYNGEE. V lost 0 bases and J 3 bases, leaving 13 bases between the germline ends. The CDR3 reads CASSVVDGMGYEQYF. The CDR3 nucleotides read TGTGCCAGCAGCGTAGTAGACGGGATGGGCTACGAGCAGTACTTC.

The rearrangement links TRBV14 to TRBJ1-2; D is undetermined. CDR3 length equals 15 residues. The germline CDR1 and CDR2 sequences are SGHDN and FVKESK. V lost 0 bases, J lost 3 bases, and 11 bases lay in between. CDR3 nucleotides: TGTGCCAGCAGCCAAGATCTCCAGGCCCACTATGGCTACACCTTC. Translated, it gives CASSQDLQAHYGYTF.